This record concerns one TCR beta chain sequence. This clone was detected a few times. The antigen it binds to is not known. Nothing much larger sits one base from this clone, and base qualities are not available. Libraries were made using the immunoSEQ multiplex PCR assay. For the multiplex PCR, a mixture combining 60 forward primers for TCR Vbeta segments and 13 reverse primers for TCR Jbeta segments was used. The CDR3 region of rearranged TCR beta genes was amplified from genomic DNA with a multiplex PCR assay. On the Illumina HiSeq System, the amplified TCR beta libraries were sequenced as 87-base-pair reads. Per the original workflow: A later analysis counted tens of millions of unique TCR beta chains across the 650 to 800 repertoires, and 10 million to 11 million of these chains were shared by at least two donors. A nearest-neighbor algorithm error-corrected the raw reads and collapsed the reads into unique sequences, merging closely related sequences to remove PCR and sequencing errors. V, D and J gene segments were assigned by aligning CDR3 sequences to IMGT reference sequences. For a sequence to be retained, a match of at least six nucleotides was required to both a V gene segment and a J gene segment. Rearrangements were classified as productive when the CDR3 lacked stop codons and remained in frame with V and J, and all other rearrangements were classified as non-productive. CDR3 was defined by IMGT convention, running from the second conserved V-encoded cysteine to the conserved J-encoded phenylalanine. Sequences without an unambiguous match to a single V gene segment were excluded from the earlier analysis of a few hundred of the donors. In an earlier analysis of 500 to 750 of the donors, V segments were called functional above 56.7% productive rearrangements and were called segregating when the between-donor standard deviation exceeded 5%. A statistical classification framework was built to diagnose cytomegalovirus status from the catalog of TCR beta chain sequences. In a later analysis, TCR nucleotide sequences were compared against IMGT/GENE-DB human TR gene sequences so that V and J genes could be assigned. Using the TCRdist pipeline, a later analysis assigned CDR3 sequences along with most-parsimonious VDJ recombination scenarios. In a later analysis, each TCR beta chain was defined by its CDR3 amino acid sequence together with its V-gene family, and reads lacking a unique V-gene family were excluded. A later analysis removed over 500 highly shared, low-generation-probability nucleotide sequences to deal with suspected cross-contamination and a sequencing artifact. In a later analysis, a clonal expansion index was calculated for each public chain from normalized within-repertoire ranks of inferred template counts. Generation probabilities in a later analysis came from a VDJ recombination model fitted to out-of-frame rearrangements, and those results were checked against IGoR. A later analysis scored TCR-TCR, TCR-HLA and TCR-CMV co-occurrence with hypergeometric tests, applying a repertoire-size bias correction to TCR pairs. A later analysis estimated false discovery rates by permuting HLA or CMV assignments 20 times. A later analysis grouped co-occurring TCRs with DBSCAN, adding TCRdist sequence similarity when clustering within HLA-allele-positive subsets. For co-occurrence clustering, repertoires with fewer than 30,000 or more than 120,000 public chains were excluded, along with 4 to 6 repertoires with anomalous nucleotide sharing. The source is immuneACCESS, and TCRdb retained only in-frame sequences with V and J called. Part of the clones is not carried over; for the studies checked, unresolved V genes explain less than half of this, and the remainder is unexplained. V and J calls and clone size follow that table, whereas D and trimming were derived from the DNA. The sample has 90,000 to 120,000 clones on record, roughly 82% of them singletons. The biggest ten clones account for approximately 2.4% of the sample.

The cohort comprised 670 or so healthy bone marrow donors. All cohort members were sampled while nominally healthy, although unrecorded immune exposures were likely present. The donor was CMV seropositive and was included in the group of 289 seropositive cohort members. Every donor gave a peripheral blood sample, and the peripheral blood mononuclear cells from that sample were used for TCR beta sequencing. The Qiagen DNeasy Blood Extraction Kit was used to extract genomic DNA from the blood cell samples. CDR1 and CDR2 were assigned from the germline V gene as SNHLY and FYNNEI. Inclusive of the bounding cysteine and phenylalanine, the CDR3 is 14 residues long. The only DNA kept is the CDR3, 42 bases in frame from the first base. V has 8 bases trimmed and J has 1 base trimmed; junction bases matching no gene number 5. The data originate from a study of cytomegalovirus exposure and HLA in healthy donors (dated 2017 in TCRdb). In the study overall: An earlier analysis of several hundred of the donors reported roughly 270 Gb of sequence data and roughly 110 million unique TCR beta sequences from about 179 million T cells. An early release that covered about 600 HLA-typed donors contained around 300 gigabases of sequencing data and 75 million to 100 million unique TCR sequences. Of the 398 genotyped donors, roughly 80% fell in the genetic ancestry cluster associated with self-reported Caucasian donors. The aim of the study was to test whether cataloging public T cell receptors could identify signatures of past pathogen exposure. Using immunosequencing, the study profiled T cell repertoires from about 610 subjects and related those repertoires to cytomegalovirus serostatus. Along with the approximately 650-subject first cohort, a separate validation cohort of over a hundred different subjects was used. To predict cytomegalovirus infection status, the study combined high-throughput TCR immunosequencing, statistical association of individual TCRs with disease status, and machine learning. A later analysis re-examined previously published TCR beta repertoires from about 700 donors and added high-resolution HLA genotyping to investigate patterns of TCR occurrence. Rather than drawing on any new phenotypic data, the later analysis identified candidate immune exposures from TCR beta sequences and the way those sequences occurred across donors. To decide whether each TCR beta V gene segment behaved as functional or pseudogenic, an earlier analysis of 587 of the donors relied on high-throughput TCR beta sequencing. Donor age, sex, ethnicity and CMV serostatus were compiled alongside the repertoire data. In a later genetic analysis, genome-wide SNP genotypes for 398 of the 666 donors were used, and that subset was treated as a discovery cohort. Every repertoire in the discovery cohort had been generated on one and the same sequencing platform. HLA typing included class I and class II loci at four-digit resolution. Typing coverage varied by locus: about 629-630 donors for A, B, C, DRB1 and DQB1; approximately 500 for DQA1; approximately 570 for DPA1; approximately 470 for DPB1. Because of strong linkage in the cohort, roughly five DR-DQ haplotypes were treated as single units for association and clustering. Among 398 genotyped donors of the cohort, an average of about 240,000 unique TCR beta nucleotide sequences were sequenced per donor, roughly a sixth of them non-productive. On the study overall, not on this receptor specifically: A further reported finding was that TCR beta sequences accurately predicted the HLA-A and HLA-B alleles for most subjects in the first cohort. Because HLA typing was unavailable for some donors at each locus, only the typed subset was used in association tests. In vitro tests confirmed that a few of the cytomegalovirus-associated TCR beta chains recognize cytomegalovirus antigens. V-gene and J-gene trimming of TCR beta chains was associated with a missense DCLRE1C variant in a later genetic analysis, and the association was replicated in an independent cohort. In an earlier analysis of 587 of the donors, most TCR beta V segments appeared in productive rearrangements about 90% or about 30% of the time, broadly matching IMGT annotations. For the cohort, immune exposure information was limited to CMV serostatus. The presence/absence analyses assumed that sequencing depth was roughly uniform across donors, and that assumption may not be true. A total of 164 TCR beta chains were listed by the study as associated with cytomegalovirus. In a later analysis, TCR association rates were found to vary across HLA loci, with the most associated TCRs seen for DRB1 alleles and the fewest for HLA-C alleles. The authors suggested that the approach could potentially be generalized to other disease states and immunological phenotypes. In both the original and validation cohorts, the classifier was reported to diagnose cytomegalovirus status with high specificity and sensitivity. In a later analysis, HLA-associated TCR beta chains showed more clonal expansion and lower generation probabilities than non-associated chains that were equally common. A later analysis associated 15,000 to 20,000 TCR beta sequences with specific HLA alleles at a false discovery rate of 0.05. Most TCR sequences were seen in very few donors, while some public TCRs were found in many individuals. When HLA alleles, especially DR and DQ, strongly co-occurred, attributing TCR associations to individual alleles was difficult. Because counts were too low, about 15 rarely observed V segments, including chromosome 9 orphons, were left out of the earlier analysis of 587 of the donors. In a later analysis, several top co-occurrence clusters were reported to appear linked to parvovirus B19, influenza, CMV and Epstein-Barr virus. Some IMGT-functional V segments, including TRBV6-2 and TRBV6-3, could not be distinguished by the 87-base-pair reads and were therefore excluded. Linkage disequilibrium might explain the correlated functional status among segregating V segments, but an unknown experimental factor could not be excluded. Only TCR beta chains were sequenced in this cohort, and the absence of alpha or paired-chain data limited detectable features. In a later genetic analysis, fewer N-insertions in productive TCRs were reported among donors in an Asian-associated ancestry cluster than the 666-donor mean. Most CMV-associated TCR beta chains appeared to be HLA-restricted in a later analysis, and the HLA associations seemed to be driven largely by CMV exposure. A cluster of highly shared sequence variants was judged likely to be a technical artifact of the sequencing pipeline.

The source material was PBMCs. The TCR was taken from a man aged 30 to 45 in good health and CMV-seropositive. The rearranged chain carries TRBV2 and TRBJ2-3; 8 of the junction bases match TRBD2. The CDR3 amino acid sequence is: CASVREAGTDTQYF. DNA sequence: TGTGCCAGCGTGCGGGAGGCGGGCACAGATACGCAGTATTTT.